This TCR beta chain is drawn from a study of T-cell reconstitution after alpha-beta-depleted transplantation in children. This sample's TCRbeta library carried unique molecular identifier barcodes. TCRdb passed the PCR reads through MiXCR, listing each CDR3 protein once. The table includes about 440,000 distinct CDR3 sequences, 43% detected once. V dropped 0 bases and J dropped 5 bases, with 10 bases sitting between them. The CDR3 is 14 residues long. Germline CDR1 MNHEY, CDR2 SVGEGT. Findings and caveats of the study: Where some patients showed high TCRbeta diversity at day 60, it came from recipient T cells and thymic progenitors that had survived. After one year, T-cell counts and TCRbeta diversity mostly came from new T cells.

Worth noting for this clonotype: The antigen is not known.

V usage is TRBV6-2 or TRBV6-3 and J usage is TRBJ2-5; no firm D call. The starting material was PBMCs, obtained before TCRalphabeta/CD19-depleted stem cell transplant. The sequence was collected from a girl aged 2-10 years with aplastic anemia, due to receive a stem cell transplant. This CDR3 reads CASSYSPGWETQYF. CDR3 DNA: TGTGCCAGCAGTTACTCCCCGGGTTGGGAGACCCAGTACTTC.